The present T cell receptor (beta chain) was sequenced within a study of T-cell memory formation after mild COVID-19. Notes on the study in general: Largely, contracting CD4+ clones fell within CM and EM, and contracting CD8+ clones within EMRA. Contracting clones from day 15 to 85 showed balanced CD4/CD8; later expanders favored CD4+. Prior to infection, memory already included some responding clones, suggesting cross-reactive memory joined.

This clonotype was seen only a few times. Its target is not known. Trimming took off 1 base at V and 7 bases at J, with 19 bases between the two ends. Germline CDR1 is MGHRA and CDR2 is YSYEKL. CDR3 length equals 16 residues. 5'RACE primed at constant segments yielded TCR alpha and TCR beta cDNA libraries bearing sample barcodes and UMIs. MiXCR was run by TCRdb on the 5' RACE reads, yielding one entry per CDR3 protein. The sample carries around 310,000 distinct CDR3 sequences, around an eighth recorded once. The sample taken for sequencing was PBMCs or a T cell subset sorted from them (not recorded which). The chain is built from TRBV4-1 and TRBJ2-5; D tentatively reads TRBD1 or TRBD2 (5 bases each). The source is a man younger than 30 who had mild COVID-19 (a few samples of this study predate the infection). Cell type and time point are not known. For the CDR3, the DNA is TGCGCCAGCAGCCAAGGCGAGGGGACCCTTATGGGGACCCAGTACTTC. Protein sequence: CASSQGEGTLMGTQYF.